This entry concerns a single TCR beta chain. What it recognizes is unknown. TCRdb reanalysed the 5' RACE reads using MiXCR and keeps one entry per CDR3 protein. The table includes more than 300,000 distinct CDR3 sequences, around 10% detected once. The data derive from a study of T cells after yellow fever vaccination. Study in general: Preparation of fractions with low cell numbers was performed using SMART-Seq v4 Ultra Low Input.

Study-wide points: After the booster, approximately 95% of CD4 and about 90% of CD8 primary-response clones were re-detected. Of the clonotypes, a small share occurred in both CD4 and CD8 compartments.

The CDR3 has 16 amino acids. Trimming cost V 6 bases and J 7 bases; bases outside gene matches: 15. CDR1 is MNHNS, CDR2 SASEGT, per germline. The rearrangement links TRBV6-1 to TRBJ2-3; 8 bases fit TRBD1. The clonotype comes from a man aged 18 to 29 who received the YFV17D yellow fever vaccine. The material sequenced was CD4+ T cells sorted from PBMCs, taken 45 days after the yellow fever booster vaccination. The CDR3 is CASREMMAGGGNTQYF. CDR3 sequence (DNA): TGTGCCAGCAGGGAAATGATGGCAGGGGGCGGAAATACGCAGTATTTT.